The 30 T cell receptor beta chains listed next were all sequenced from one sample in a study of blood T cell repertoires in COVID-19. Profiling relied on immunoSEQ multiplex PCR, and the TCRdb table lists in-frame clones only, not all of them. The profile shows about 98,000 clones, less than 85% of them singletons. The sample consisted of peripheral blood. These receptor sequences come from an older man with active or convalescent COVID-19.

The J gene is TRBJ2-3, the V gene TRBV11-2, with unresolved D. Deletions cut 2 bases from V and 2 bases from J, with 5 bases between. Germline V gene lookup returns CDR1 SGHAT and CDR2 FQNNGV. The CDR3 is 13 residues long. CDR3 amino acids: CASSLSPTDTQYF. DNA of the CDR3: TGTGCCAGCAGCTTAAGCCCCACAGATACGCAGTATTTT.

The rearrangement uses TRBV6-7 and TRBJ2-7, with a possible D match to TRBD1 (5 bases). TRBV6-7 is an ORF, with its function uncertain. The CDR3 runs 13 residues. V was trimmed by 10 bases and J by 0 bases, leaving 13 bases between them. CDR3 amino acids: CAKAQEPSYEQYF. The CDR3 bases are TGTGCCAAGGCACAGGAACCCTCCTACGAGCAGTACTTC.

The CDR3 spells CASSRLPGEDYEQYF. The CDR3 DNA follows: TGTGCCAGCTCCCGACTGCCAGGGGAAGACTACGAGCAGTACTTC. The chain links TRBV18 to TRBJ2-7; D is perhaps TRBD1 (6 bases). Deletions cut 6 bases from V and 3 bases from J, with 18 bases between. This CDR3 contains 15 residues. Germline V gene data show CDR1 as KGHSH and CDR2 as LQKENI.

The chain links TRBV12-3 or TRBV12-4 to TRBJ1-2; tentatively, D is TRBD1 (5 bases). With 6 bases removed from V and 13 bases from J, the gap between germline ends came to 15 bases. CDR3 length equals 11 residues. The CDR3 reads CASRTAGQTTF. CDR3 nucleotides: TGTGCCAGCAGAACAGCGGGGCAGACCACCTTC.

The genes are TRBV5-6 and TRBJ2-3, with D perhaps TRBD1 (6 bases). The CDR3 consists of 14 residues. The V end lost 2 bases, the J end lost 8 bases, and 15 bases lay between the germline ends. Germline loops: CDR1 SGHDT, CDR2 YYEEEE. CDR3 protein: CASSLGQSWGTQYF. The CDR3, as DNA: TGTGCCAGCAGCTTAGGACAGAGTTGGGGTACGCAGTATTTT.

The chain recombines TRBV5-6 with TRBJ2-5; D unresolved. The CDR3 extends over 13 amino acids. Germline V gene data show CDR1 as SGHDT and CDR2 as YYEEEE. The germline V and J ends were trimmed by 1 base and 0 bases, with 4 bases remaining between them. The CDR3 protein is CASSLPDQETQYF. The DNA for the CDR3 is TGTGCCAGCAGCTTGCCTGACCAAGAGACCCAGTACTTC.

This chain uses TRBV27 with TRBJ2-1, with 10 positions matching TRBD2. The length of the CDR3 is 17 residues. The germline V gene encodes CDR1 MNHEY and CDR2 SMNVEV (reference sequence). V trimming: 2 bases; J trimming: 6 bases; junction bases outside the gene matches: 10. The CDR3 sequence: CASSLLSSGGTSNEQFF. In DNA, the CDR3 is TGTGCCAGCAGTTTACTTTCTAGCGGGGGCACTAGCAATGAGCAGTTCTTC.

This chain links TRBV5-6 with TRBJ2-1, with D maybe TRBD1 (5 bases). Germline CDR1 SGHDT, CDR2 YYEEEE. The CDR3 length is 16 residues. The ends were cut back, 2 bases at V and 8 bases at J, with 20 bases in the middle. The CDR3 bases are TGTGCCAGCAGCTTCCCAGGGCAGGTACGACGCGATGAGCAGTTCTTC. Translating gives CASSFPGQVRRDEQFF.

The rearrangement joins TRBV12-3 or TRBV12-4 to TRBJ1-4; D gene unclear. The CDR3 is 13 residues long. The V gene lost 3 bases and the J gene lost 4 bases, with 6 bases spanning the gap. The DNA for the CDR3 is TGTGCCAGCAGTTTGAGGCGTAATGAAAAACTGTTTTTT. Its protein product is CASSLRRNEKLFF.

The chain recombines TRBV9 with TRBJ1-6; D not resolved. V was pared by 3 bases and J by 9 bases, with 19 bases between. Germline V gene lookup returns CDR1 SGDLS and CDR2 YYNGEE. CDR3 length equals 16 residues. In nucleotides, the CDR3 is TGTGCCAGCAGCGCTAGAGGGCCGCCGGTGGGTTCACCCCTCCACTTT. Its protein product is CASSARGPPVGSPLHF. The variable domain in full, with the rest retrieved from reference TRBV9 and TRBJ1-6, is DSGVTQTPKHLITATGQRVTLRCSPRSGDLSVYWYQQSLDQGLQFLIQYYNGEERAKGNILERFSAQQFPDLHSELNLSSLELGDSALYFCASSARGPPVGSPLHFGNGTRLTVT.

The chain uses TRBV29-1 and TRBJ2-2, with 10 bases that match TRBD2. Germline trimming cut 7 bases from V and 4 bases from J; bases unmatched to any gene: 0. This CDR3 has 12 amino acids. Germline V gene lookup returns CDR1 SQVTM and CDR2 ANQGSEA. CDR3 sequence reads: CSGTSGTGELFF. CDR3 bases: TGCAGCGGGACTAGCGGCACCGGGGAGCTGTTTTTT.

The chain uses TRBV7-9 and TRBJ2-1; D is unresolved. The CDR3 covers 17 residues. Trimming took 2 bases from V and 3 from J, leaving 17 bases between them. Germline lookup yields CDR1 SEHNR and CDR2 FQNEAQ (reference sequence). The CDR3 loop is CASSLIRLPPYYNEQFF. CDR3 bases: TGTGCCAGCAGCTTAATACGACTCCCCCCCTACTACAATGAGCAGTTCTTC.

This clone was seen more than once but under ten times. The junction and the germline gene differ at one end; a read error may be behind it. The chain links TRBV7-7 to TRBJ2-2; D might be TRBD1 (6 bases). Germline CDR1 SSHAT, CDR2 FNYEAQ (reference sequence). The CDR3 covers 15 residues. The CDR3 DNA reads as TGTGCTAGCAGCAGAACGGCGACAGGAGCCGGGGAGCTGTTTTTT. Its protein is CASSRTATGAGELFF.

This chain joins TRBV6-5 and TRBJ2-3; 10 bases align to TRBD2. V was pared by 2 bases and J by 8 bases, with 4 bases of the junction left unmatched. Germline lookup yields CDR1 MNHEY and CDR2 SVGAGI. The CDR3 contains 14 residues. In DNA form, the CDR3 reads TGTGCCAGCAGTTACCTAGCGGGGGAAGGTACGCAGTATTTT. This codes for CASSYLAGEGTQYF.

The V and J genes are TRBV18 and TRBJ2-2, with a tentative D call TRBD1 (5 bases). Germline CDR1 and CDR2: KGHSH and LQKENI. Trimming pared 5 bases from V and 0 bases from J, leaving 10 bases between. This CDR3 has 15 residues. The CDR3 here is CASSRVRANTGELFF. The CDR3 DNA reads TGTGCCAGCTCAAGGGTCAGGGCGAACACCGGGGAGCTGTTTTTT.

The rearrangement links TRBV11-3 to TRBJ2-1, with TRBD2 matching 8 bases. The CDR3 consists of 17 residues. Germline loops: CDR1 SGHNT, CDR2 YENEEA. J gave up 5 bases and V 1 base, and 10 bases lay outside the gene matches. The CDR3 reads CASSLGGSGVRDNEQFF. The CDR3 bases are TGTGCCAGCAGCTTAGGGGGTAGCGGGGTAAGGGACAATGAGCAGTTCTTC.

The chain is built from TRBV6-2 or TRBV6-3 and TRBJ2-5, with a weak D call TRBD1 (6 bases). CDR3 length equals 14 residues. V dropped 6 bases and J dropped 2 bases, with 13 bases sitting between them. In germline, CDR1 is MNHEY, CDR2 SVGEGT. CDR3 coding DNA: TGTGCCAGCAGCCACGACAGGTTTCAAGAGACCCAGTACTTC. This sequence encodes CASSHDRFQETQYF.

The chain uses TRBV5-8 and TRBJ1-5; weak D call: TRBD1 (6 bases). The CDR3 is 14 amino acids. Per the germline V gene, CDR1 is SGHTS and CDR2 is YDEGEE. The V end lost 6 bases, the J end lost 5 bases, and 15 bases lay between the germline ends. This chain's CDR3 is CASNRDNTYQPQHF. CDR3 DNA: TGTGCCAGCAACCGGGACAATACGTATCAGCCCCAGCATTTT.

The chain couples TRBV30 to TRBJ1-6; D may be TRBD1 (5 bases). The V gene lost 3 bases and the J gene lost 10 bases, with 19 bases spanning the gap. Germline values: CDR1 GTSNPN, CDR2 SVGIG (reference sequence). The CDR3 is 15 residues long. In nucleotides, the CDR3 is TGTGCCTGGAGGTCCGGGGGGGTCCTTAGATCACCCCTCCACTTT. Protein sequence: CAWRSGGVLRSPLHF. Filled out from reference TRBV30 and TRBJ1-6, the complete variable domain reads SQTIHQWPATLVQPVGSPLSLECTVEGTSNPNLYWYRQAAGRGLQLLFYSVGIGQISSEVPQNLSASRPQDRQFILSSKKLLLSDSGFYLCAWRSGGVLRSPLHFGNGTRLTVT.

The J gene is TRBJ2-1, the V gene TRBV20-1; D gene unclear. The CDR3 extends over 11 amino acids. V was cut by 8 bases and J by 4 bases, with 9 bases left in between. Germline V lookup: CDR1 DFQATT, CDR2 SNEGSKA (reference sequence). In DNA, the CDR3 is TGCAGTACTACAGTTTACAATGAGCAGTTCTTC. It encodes CSTTVYNEQFF.

V gene TRBV9 combines with J gene TRBJ2-7, with unresolved D. With 0 bases removed from V and 3 bases from J, the gap between germline ends came to 13 bases. The germline gives CDR1 SGDLS, CDR2 YYNGEE. The CDR3 has 15 amino acids. Written as DNA, the CDR3 is TGTGCCAGCAGCGTAGGTCAATCCCCTATCTACGAGCAGTACTTC. This gives the protein CASSVGQSPIYEQYF. The variable domain in full, completed from reference TRBV9 and TRBJ2-7, reads DSGVTQTPKHLITATGQRVTLRCSPRSGDLSVYWYQQSLDQGLQFLIQYYNGEERAKGNILERFSAQQFPDLHSELNLSSLELGDSALYFCASSVGQSPIYEQYFGPGTRLTVT.

The rearrangement links TRBV6-5 to TRBJ1-1; perhaps TRBD1 as D (6 bases). Germline assignment: CDR1 MNHEY and CDR2 SVGAGI. Trimming took 2 bases from V and 2 from J, leaving 9 bases between them. CDR3 size: 14 residues. CDR3 sequence: CASSYAGANTEAFF. The CDR3 nucleotides are TGTGCCAGCAGTTACGCGGGGGCCAACACTGAAGCTTTCTTT.

This clone has a single count. The chain combines TRBV9 with TRBJ2-1; maybe TRBD2 (6 bases). The CDR3 runs 17 residues. V lost 3 bases and J 3 bases, leaving 19 bases between the germline ends. Germline V gene lookup returns CDR1 SGDLS and CDR2 YYNGEE. CDR3: CASSGSSVGTYYNEQFF. The CDR3 bases are TGTGCCAGCAGCGGATCTAGCGTGGGGACTTACTACAATGAGCAGTTCTTC.

The genes are TRBV4-1 and TRBJ2-5; D uncertain. Germline CDR1 and CDR2: MGHRA and YSYEKL. This CDR3 region has 12 residues. V was clipped by 3 bases and J by 5 bases, with 7 bases between them. CDR3 sequence reads: CASSQTIETQYF. Written as DNA, the CDR3 is TGCGCCAGCAGCCAGACAATTGAGACCCAGTACTTC.

This chain uses TRBV6-5 with TRBJ2-3; possible D gene TRBD2, 5 bases. The V and J ends lost 7 bases and 3 bases respectively, with 14 bases between them. This CDR3 has 14 residues. Germline CDR1 reads MNHEY; CDR2 reads SVGAGI. This CDR3 reads CASMVRVRTDTQYF. The CDR3 bases are TGTGCCAGCATGGTGCGGGTCCGGACAGATACGCAGTATTTT.

The chain joins TRBV5-1 to TRBJ1-1, with D uncertain. V dropped 0 bases and J dropped 7 bases, with 16 bases sitting between them. The CDR3 consists of 15 residues. Germline CDR1 and CDR2: SGHRS and YFSETQ. The CDR3 loop is CASSLATASSIEAFF. As DNA, the CDR3 is TGCGCCAGCAGCTTGGCCACAGCCAGCAGCATTGAAGCTTTCTTT. The whole variable domain, remainder taken from reference TRBV5-1 and TRBJ1-1, is KAGVTQTPRYLIKTRGQQVTLSCSPISGHRSVSWYQQTPGQGLQFLFEYFSETQRNKGNFPGRFSGRQFSNSRSEMNVSTLELGDSALYLCASSLATASSIEAFFGQGTRLTVV.

The chain combines TRBV11-1 with TRBJ1-1; D gene unclear. V gave up 3 bases and J gave up 4 bases, with 6 bases separating them. Looked up from germline, CDR1 is SGHAT and CDR2 is FQDESV (reference sequence). The CDR3 totals 12 residues. The CDR3 is CASSFLATEAFF. As DNA, the CDR3 is TGTGCCAGCAGCTTTTTGGCCACTGAAGCTTTCTTT.

V is TRBV19 and J is TRBJ2-2; D is undetermined. CDR1 is LNHDA and CDR2 is SQIVND in the germline V gene (reference sequence). The germline V and J ends were trimmed by 7 bases and 6 bases, with 18 bases remaining between them. The CDR3 runs 15 residues. CDR3 sequence: CASTPSLSSAGELFF. CDR3 bases: TGTGCCAGTACGCCATCATTGTCTAGTGCCGGGGAGCTGTTTTTT.

This chain joins TRBV20-1 and TRBJ2-3; D not certain. Germline CDR1 DFQATT, CDR2 SNEGSKA (reference sequence). V was pared by 5 bases and J by 2 bases, with 5 bases between. The CDR3 is 11 residues long. The CDR3 DNA follows: TGCAGTGCTGGCCTCACAGATACGCAGTATTTT. The encoded protein is CSAGLTDTQYF.

J is TRBJ2-7 and V is TRBV12-3 or TRBV12-4, with TRBD2 as a possible D gene (6 bases). Trimming cost V 8 bases and J 5 bases, with 13 bases left between them. This CDR3 spans 12 amino acids. CDR3 nucleotides: TGTGCCAGCGGGGGACTTCTCCACGAGCAGTACTTC. Translating it yields CASGGLLHEQYF.